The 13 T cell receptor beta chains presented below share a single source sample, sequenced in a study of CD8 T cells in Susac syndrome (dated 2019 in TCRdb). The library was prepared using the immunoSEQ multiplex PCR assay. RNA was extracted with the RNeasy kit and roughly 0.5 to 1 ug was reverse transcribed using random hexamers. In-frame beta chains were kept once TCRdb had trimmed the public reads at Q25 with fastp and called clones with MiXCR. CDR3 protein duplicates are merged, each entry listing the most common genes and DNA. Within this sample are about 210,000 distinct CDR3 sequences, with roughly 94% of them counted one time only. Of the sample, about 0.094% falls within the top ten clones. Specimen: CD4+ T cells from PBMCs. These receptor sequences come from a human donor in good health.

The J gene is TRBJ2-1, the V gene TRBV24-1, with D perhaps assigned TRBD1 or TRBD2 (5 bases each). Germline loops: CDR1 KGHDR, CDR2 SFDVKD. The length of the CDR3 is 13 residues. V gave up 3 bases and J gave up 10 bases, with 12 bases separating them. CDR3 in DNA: TGTGCCACCAGTGATCCCGGGACGGAAGAGCAGTTCTTC. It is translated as CATSDPGTEEQFF.

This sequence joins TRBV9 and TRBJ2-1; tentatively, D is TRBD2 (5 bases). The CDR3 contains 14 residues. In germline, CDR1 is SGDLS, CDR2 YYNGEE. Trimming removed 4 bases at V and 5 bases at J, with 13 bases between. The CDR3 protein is CASSLFLGDNEQFF. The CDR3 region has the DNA TGTGCCAGCAGCTTGTTTTTGGGAGACAATGAGCAGTTCTTC. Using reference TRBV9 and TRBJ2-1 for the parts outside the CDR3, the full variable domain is DSGVTQTPKHLITATGQRVTLRCSPRSGDLSVYWYQQSLDQGLQFLIQYYNGEERAKGNILERFSAQQFPDLHSELNLSSLELGDSALYFCASSLFLGDNEQFFGPGTRLTVL.

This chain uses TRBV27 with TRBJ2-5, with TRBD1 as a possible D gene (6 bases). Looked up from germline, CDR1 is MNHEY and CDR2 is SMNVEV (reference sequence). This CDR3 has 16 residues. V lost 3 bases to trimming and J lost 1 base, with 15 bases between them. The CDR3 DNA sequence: TGTGCCAGCAGTTTGGGGTGGGTGGGGGCCCAAGAGACCCAGTACTTC. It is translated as CASSLGWVGAQETQYF.

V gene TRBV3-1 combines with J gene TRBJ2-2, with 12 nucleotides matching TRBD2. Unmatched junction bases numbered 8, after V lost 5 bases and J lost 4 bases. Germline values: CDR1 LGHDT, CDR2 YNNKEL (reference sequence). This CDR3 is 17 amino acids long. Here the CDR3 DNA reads TGTGCCAGCAGCAGGTCGACTAGCGGGAGATCCACCGGGGAGCTGTTTTTT. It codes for CASSRSTSGRSTGELFF.

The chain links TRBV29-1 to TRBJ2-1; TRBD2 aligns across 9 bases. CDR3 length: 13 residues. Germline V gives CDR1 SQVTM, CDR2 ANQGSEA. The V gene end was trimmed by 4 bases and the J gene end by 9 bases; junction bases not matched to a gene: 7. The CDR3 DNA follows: TGCAGCGTTGCGGGGACTAGCCAAGTTGAGCAGTTCTTC. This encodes CSVAGTSQVEQFF.

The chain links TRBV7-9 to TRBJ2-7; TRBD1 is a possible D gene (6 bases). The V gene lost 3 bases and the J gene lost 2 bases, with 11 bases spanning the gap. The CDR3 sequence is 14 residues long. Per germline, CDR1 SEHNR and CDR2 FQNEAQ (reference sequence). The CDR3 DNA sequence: TGTGCCAGCAGCTTCGATGGGGGCCCCTACGAGCAGTACTTC. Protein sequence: CASSFDGGPYEQYF.

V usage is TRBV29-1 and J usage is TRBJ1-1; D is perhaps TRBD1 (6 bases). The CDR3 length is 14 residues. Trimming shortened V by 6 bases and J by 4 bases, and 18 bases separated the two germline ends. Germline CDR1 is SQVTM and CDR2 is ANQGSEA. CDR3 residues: CSVLLGARGTEAFF. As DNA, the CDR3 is TGCAGCGTCCTCTTGGGGGCGCGGGGCACTGAAGCTTTCTTT.

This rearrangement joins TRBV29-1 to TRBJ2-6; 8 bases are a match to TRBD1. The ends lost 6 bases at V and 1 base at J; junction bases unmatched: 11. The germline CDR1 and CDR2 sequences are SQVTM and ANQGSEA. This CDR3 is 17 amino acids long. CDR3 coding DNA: TGCAGCGTCCATTCGACAGGGGATGTATCTGGGGCCAACGTCCTGACTTTC. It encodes CSVHSTGDVSGANVLTF.

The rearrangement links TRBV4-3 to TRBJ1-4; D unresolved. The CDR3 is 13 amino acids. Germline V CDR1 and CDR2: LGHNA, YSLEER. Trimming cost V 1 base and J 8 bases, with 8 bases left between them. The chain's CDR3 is CASSQVAREKLFF. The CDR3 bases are TGCGCCAGCAGCCAAGTCGCCCGGGAAAAACTGTTTTTT.

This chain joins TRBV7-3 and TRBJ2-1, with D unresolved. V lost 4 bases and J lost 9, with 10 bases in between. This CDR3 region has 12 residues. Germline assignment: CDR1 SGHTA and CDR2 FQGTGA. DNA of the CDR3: TGTGCCAGCAGCTACATAAGCAGTGAGCAGTTCTTC. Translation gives CASSYISSEQFF.

CDR3 in amino acids: CASSSVGTEAFF. CDR3 nucleotide sequence: TGTGCCAGCAGTTCTGTTGGGACTGAAGCTTTCTTT. This chain links TRBV27 with TRBJ1-1; D is unclear. The CDR3 totals 12 residues. V was trimmed by 4 bases and J by 5 bases, leaving 8 bases between them. The germline CDR1 and CDR2 sequences are MNHEY and SMNVEV (reference sequence).

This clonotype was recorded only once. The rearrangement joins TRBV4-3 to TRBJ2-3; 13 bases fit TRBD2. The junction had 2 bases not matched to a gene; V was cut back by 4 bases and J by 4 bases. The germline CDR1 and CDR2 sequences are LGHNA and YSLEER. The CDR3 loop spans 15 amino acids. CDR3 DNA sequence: TGCGCCAGCAGCCTACTAGCGGGGGGGCCAGATACGCAGTATTTT. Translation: CASSLLAGGPDTQYF.

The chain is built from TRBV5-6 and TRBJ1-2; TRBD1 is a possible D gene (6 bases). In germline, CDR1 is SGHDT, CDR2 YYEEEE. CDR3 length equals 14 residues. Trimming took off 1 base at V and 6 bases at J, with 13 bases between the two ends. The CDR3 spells CASSLLPQGHGYTF. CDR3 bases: TGTGCCAGCAGCTTGCTCCCGCAGGGGCATGGCTACACCTTC.